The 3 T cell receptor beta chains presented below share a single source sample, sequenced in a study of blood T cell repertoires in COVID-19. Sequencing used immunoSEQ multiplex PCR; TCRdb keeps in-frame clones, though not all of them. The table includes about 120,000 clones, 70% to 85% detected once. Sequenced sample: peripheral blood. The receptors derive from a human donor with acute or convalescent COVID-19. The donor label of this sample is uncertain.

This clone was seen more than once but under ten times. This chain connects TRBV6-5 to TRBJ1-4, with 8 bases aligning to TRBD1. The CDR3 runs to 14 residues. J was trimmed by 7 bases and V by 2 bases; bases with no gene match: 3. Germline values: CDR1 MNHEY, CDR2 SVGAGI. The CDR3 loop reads CASSYDRGSEKLFF. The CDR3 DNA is TGTGCCAGCAGTTACGACAGGGGTAGTGAAAAACTGTTTTTT.

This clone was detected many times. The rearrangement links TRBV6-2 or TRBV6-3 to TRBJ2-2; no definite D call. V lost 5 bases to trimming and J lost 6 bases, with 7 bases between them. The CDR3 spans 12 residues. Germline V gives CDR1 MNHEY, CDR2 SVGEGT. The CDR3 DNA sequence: TGTGCCAGCAGTCCCACGGCCGGGGAGCTGTTTTTT. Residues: CASSPTAGELFF.

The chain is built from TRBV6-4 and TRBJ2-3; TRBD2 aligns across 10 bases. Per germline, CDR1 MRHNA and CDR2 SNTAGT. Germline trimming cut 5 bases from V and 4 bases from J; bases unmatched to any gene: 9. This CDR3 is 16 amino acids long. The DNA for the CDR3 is TGTGCCAGCAGTTATTTAGCGGGGGGCATGGCAGATACGCAGTATTTT. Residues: CASSYLAGGMADTQYF.